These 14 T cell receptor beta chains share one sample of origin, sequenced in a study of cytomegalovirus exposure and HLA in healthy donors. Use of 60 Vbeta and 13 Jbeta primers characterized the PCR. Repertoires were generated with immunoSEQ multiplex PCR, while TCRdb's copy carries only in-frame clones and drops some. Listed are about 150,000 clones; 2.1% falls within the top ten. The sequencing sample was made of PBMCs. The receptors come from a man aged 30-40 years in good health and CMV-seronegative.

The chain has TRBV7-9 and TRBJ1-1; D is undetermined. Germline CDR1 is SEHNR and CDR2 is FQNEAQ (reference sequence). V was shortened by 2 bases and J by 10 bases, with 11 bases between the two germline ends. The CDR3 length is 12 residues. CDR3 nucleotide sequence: TGTGCCAGCAGCTTACTGACCCCGGGAGCTTTCTTT. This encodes CASSLLTPGAFF.

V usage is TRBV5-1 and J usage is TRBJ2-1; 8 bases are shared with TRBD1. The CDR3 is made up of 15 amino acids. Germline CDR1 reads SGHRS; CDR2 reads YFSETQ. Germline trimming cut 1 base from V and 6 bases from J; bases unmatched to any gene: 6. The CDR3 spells CASSLPGQVGNEQFF. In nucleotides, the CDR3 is TGCGCCAGCAGCTTGCCGGGACAGGTCGGCAATGAGCAGTTCTTC. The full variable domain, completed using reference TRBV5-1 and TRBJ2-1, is KAGVTQTPRYLIKTRGQQVTLSCSPISGHRSVSWYQQTPGQGLQFLFEYFSETQRNKGNFPGRFSGRQFSNSRSEMNVSTLELGDSALYLCASSLPGQVGNEQFFGPGTRLTVL.

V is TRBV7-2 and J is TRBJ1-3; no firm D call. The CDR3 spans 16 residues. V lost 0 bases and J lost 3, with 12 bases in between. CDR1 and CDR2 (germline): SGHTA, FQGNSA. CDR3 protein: CASSLAPGANGNTIYF. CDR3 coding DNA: TGTGCCAGCAGCTTAGCCCCGGGAGCGAATGGAAACACCATATATTTT.

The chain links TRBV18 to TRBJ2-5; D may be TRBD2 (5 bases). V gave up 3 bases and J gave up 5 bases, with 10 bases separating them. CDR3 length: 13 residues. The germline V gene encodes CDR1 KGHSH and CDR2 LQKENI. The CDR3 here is CASSPGVVETQYF. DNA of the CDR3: TGTGCCAGCTCACCGGGAGTAGTTGAGACCCAGTACTTC.

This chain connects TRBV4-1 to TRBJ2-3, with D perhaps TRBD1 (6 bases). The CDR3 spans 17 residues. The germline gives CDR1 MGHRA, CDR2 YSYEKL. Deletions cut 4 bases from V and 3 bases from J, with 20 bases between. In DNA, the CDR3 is TGCGCCAGCAGCCGGAGATACCGGGACATGGGAACAGATACGCAGTATTTT. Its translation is CASSRRYRDMGTDTQYF.

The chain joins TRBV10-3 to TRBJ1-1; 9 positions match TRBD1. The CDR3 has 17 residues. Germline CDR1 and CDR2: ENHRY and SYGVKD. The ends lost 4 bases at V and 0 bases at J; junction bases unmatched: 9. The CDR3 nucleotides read TGTGCCATCAGTGCGGGACAGGGAACGGGGATGAACACTGAAGCTTTCTTT. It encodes CAISAGQGTGMNTEAFF.

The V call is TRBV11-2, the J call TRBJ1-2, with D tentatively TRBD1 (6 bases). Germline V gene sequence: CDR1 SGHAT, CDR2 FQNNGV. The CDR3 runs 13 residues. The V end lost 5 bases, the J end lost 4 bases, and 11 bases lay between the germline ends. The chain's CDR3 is CASSTDSFYGYTF. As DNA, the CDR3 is TGTGCCAGCAGCACGGACAGTTTCTATGGCTACACCTTC.

CDR3 in amino acids: CASSPFPRAEAFF. CDR3 sequence (DNA): TGTGCCAGCAGCCCCTTCCCCCGGGCTGAAGCTTTCTTT. The chain couples TRBV2 to TRBJ1-1; no definite D call. Germline V lookup: CDR1 SNHLY, CDR2 FYNNEI. The CDR3 totals 13 residues. V lost 6 bases to trimming and J lost 6 bases, with 14 bases between them.

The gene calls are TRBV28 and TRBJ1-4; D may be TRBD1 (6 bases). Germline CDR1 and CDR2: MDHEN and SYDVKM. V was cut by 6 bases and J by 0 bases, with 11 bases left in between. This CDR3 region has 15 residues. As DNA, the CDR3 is TGTGCCAGCAGCCTAAGGGGGTCAACTAATGAAAAACTGTTTTTT. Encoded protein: CASSLRGSTNEKLFF.

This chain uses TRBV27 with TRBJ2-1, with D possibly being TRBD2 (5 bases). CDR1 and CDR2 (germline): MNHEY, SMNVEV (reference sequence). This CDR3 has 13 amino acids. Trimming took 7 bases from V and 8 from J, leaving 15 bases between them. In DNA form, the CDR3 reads TGTGCCAGCACCCCGGATCGCGGGCATGAGCAGTTCTTC. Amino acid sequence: CASTPDRGHEQFF.

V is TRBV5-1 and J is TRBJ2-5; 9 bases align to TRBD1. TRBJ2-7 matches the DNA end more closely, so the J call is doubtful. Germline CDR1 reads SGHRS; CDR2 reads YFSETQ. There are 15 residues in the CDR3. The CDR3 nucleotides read TGCGCCAGCAGCCGATTTGGGACAGGGTTACACGAGCAGTACTTC. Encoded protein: CASSRFGTGLHEQYF.

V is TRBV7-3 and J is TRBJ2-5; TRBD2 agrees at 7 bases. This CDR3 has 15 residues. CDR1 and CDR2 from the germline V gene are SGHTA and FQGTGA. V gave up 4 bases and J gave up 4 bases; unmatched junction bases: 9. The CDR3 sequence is CASSSPSGAGETQYF. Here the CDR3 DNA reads TGTGCCAGCAGCTCACCTAGCGGTGCCGGAGAGACCCAGTACTTC.

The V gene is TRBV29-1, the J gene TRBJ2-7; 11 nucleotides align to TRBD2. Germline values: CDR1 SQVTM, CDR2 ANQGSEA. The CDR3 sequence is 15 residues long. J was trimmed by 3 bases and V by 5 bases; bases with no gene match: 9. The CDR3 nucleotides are TGCAGCGTTCGCGGCTCTAGCGGGAGGAACTACGAGCAGTACTTC. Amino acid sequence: CSVRGSSGRNYEQYF.

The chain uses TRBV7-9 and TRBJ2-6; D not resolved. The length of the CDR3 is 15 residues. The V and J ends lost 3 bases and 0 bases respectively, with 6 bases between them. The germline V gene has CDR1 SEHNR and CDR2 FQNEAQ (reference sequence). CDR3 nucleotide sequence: TGTGCCAGCAGCTTCTCCGGCTCTGGGGCCAACGTCCTGACTTTC. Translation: CASSFSGSGANVLTF.